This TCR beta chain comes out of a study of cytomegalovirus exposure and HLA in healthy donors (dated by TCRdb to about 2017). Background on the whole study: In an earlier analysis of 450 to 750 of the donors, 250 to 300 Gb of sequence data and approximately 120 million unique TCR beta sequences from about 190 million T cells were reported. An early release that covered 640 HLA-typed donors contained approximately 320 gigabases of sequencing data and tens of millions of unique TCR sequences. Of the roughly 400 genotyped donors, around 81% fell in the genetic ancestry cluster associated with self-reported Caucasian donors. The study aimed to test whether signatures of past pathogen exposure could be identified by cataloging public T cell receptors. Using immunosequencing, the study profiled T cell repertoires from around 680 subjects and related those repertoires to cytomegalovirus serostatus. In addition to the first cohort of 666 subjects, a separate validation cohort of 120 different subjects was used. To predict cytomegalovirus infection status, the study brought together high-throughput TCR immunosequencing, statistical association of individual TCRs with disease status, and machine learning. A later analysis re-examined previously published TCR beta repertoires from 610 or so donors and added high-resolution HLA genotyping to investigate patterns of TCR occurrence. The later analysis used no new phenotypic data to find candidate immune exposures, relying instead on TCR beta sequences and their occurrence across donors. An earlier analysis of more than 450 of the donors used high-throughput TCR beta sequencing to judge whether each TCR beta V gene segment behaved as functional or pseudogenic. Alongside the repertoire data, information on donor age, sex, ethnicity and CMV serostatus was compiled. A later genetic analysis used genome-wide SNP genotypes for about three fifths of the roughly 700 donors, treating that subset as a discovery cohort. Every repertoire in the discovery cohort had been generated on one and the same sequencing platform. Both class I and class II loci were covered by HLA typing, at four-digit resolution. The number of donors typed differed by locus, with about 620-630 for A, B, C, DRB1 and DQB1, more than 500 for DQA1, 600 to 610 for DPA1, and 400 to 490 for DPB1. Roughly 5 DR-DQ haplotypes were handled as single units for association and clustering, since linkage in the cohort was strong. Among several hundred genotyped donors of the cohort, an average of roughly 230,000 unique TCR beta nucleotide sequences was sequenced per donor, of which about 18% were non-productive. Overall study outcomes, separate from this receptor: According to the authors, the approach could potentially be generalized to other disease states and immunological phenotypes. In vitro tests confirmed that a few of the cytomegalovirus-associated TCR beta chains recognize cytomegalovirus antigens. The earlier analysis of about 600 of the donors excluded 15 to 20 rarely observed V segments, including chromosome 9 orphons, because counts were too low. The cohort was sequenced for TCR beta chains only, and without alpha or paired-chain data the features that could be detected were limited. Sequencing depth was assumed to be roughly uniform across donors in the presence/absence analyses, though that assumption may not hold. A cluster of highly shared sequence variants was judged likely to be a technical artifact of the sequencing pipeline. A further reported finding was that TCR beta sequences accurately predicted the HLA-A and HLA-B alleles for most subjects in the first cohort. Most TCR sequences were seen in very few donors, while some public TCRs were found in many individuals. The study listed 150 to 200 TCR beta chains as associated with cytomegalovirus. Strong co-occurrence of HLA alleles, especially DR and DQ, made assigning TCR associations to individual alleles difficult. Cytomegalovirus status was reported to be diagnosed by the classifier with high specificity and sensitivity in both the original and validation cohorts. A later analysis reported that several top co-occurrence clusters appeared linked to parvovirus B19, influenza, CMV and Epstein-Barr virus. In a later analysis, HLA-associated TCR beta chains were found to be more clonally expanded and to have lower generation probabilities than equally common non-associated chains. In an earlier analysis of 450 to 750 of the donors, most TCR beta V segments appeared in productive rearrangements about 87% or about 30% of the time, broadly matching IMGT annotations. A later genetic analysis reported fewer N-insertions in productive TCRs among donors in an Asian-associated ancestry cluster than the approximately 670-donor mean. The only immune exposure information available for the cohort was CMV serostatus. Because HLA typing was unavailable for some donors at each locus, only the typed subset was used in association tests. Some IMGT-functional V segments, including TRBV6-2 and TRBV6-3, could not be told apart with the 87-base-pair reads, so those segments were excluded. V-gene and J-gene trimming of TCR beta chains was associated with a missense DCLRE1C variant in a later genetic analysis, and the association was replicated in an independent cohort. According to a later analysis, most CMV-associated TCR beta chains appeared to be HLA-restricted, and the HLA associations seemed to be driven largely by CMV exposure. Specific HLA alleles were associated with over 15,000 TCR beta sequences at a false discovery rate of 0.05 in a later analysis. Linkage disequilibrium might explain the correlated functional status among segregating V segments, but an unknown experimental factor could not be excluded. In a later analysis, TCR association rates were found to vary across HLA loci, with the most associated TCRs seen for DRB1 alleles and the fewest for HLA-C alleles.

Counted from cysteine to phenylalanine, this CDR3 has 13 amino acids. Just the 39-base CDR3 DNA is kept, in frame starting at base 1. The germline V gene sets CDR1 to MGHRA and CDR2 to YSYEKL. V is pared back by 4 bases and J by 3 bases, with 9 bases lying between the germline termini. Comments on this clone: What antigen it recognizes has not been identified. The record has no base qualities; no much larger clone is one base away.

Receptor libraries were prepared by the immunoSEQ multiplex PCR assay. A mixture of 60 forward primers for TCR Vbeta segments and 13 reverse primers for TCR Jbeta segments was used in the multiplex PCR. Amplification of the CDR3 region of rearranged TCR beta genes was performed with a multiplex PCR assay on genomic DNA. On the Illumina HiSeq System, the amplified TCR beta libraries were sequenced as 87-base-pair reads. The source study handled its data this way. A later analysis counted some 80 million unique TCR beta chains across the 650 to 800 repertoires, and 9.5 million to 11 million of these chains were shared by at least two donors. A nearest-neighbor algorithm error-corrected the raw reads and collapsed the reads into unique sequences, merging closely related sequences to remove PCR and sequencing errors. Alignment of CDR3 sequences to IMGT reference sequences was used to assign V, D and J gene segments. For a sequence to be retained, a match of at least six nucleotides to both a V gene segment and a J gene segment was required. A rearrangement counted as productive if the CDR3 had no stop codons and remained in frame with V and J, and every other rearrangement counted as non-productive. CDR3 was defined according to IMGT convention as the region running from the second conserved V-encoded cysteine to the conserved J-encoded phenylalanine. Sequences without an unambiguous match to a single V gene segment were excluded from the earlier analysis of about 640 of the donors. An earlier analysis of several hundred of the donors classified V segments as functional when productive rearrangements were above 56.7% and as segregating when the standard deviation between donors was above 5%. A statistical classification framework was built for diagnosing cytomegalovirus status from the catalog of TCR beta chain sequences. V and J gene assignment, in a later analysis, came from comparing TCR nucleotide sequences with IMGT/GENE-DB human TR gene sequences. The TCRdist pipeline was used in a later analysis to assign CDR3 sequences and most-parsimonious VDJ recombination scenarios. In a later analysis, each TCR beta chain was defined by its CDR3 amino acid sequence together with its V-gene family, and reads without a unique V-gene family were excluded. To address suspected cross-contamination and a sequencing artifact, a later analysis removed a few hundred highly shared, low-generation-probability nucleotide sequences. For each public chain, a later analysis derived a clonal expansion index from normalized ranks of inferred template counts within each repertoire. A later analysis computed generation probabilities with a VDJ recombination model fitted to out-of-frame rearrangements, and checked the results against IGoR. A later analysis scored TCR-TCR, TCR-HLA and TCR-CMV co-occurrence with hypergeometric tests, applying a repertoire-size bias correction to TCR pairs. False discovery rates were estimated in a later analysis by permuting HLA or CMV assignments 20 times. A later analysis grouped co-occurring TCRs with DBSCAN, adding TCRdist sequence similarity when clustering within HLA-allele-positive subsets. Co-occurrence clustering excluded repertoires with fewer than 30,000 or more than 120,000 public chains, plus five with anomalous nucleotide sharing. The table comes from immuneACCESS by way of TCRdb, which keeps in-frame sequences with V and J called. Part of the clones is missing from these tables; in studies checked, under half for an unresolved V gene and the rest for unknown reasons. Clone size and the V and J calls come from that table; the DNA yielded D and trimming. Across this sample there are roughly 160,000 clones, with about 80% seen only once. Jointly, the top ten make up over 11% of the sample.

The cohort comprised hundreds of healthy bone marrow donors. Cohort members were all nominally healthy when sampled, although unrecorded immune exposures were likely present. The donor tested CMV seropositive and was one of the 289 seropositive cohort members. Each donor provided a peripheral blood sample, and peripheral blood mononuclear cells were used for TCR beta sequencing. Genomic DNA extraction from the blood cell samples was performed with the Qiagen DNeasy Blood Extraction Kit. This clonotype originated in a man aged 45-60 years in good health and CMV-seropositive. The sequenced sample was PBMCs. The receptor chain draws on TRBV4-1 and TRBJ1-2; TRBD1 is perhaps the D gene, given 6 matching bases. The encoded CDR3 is CASSPGTYYGYTF. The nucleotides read TGCGCCAGCAGCCCCGGGACATACTATGGCTACACCTTC.